This TCR beta chain is drawn from a study of cytomegalovirus exposure and HLA in healthy donors. The wider study: Earlier results showed approximately 110 million unique TCR beta sequences derived from approximately 180 million T cells.

With 60 Vbeta and 13 Jbeta primers, the PCR was carried out. Here immunoSEQ multiplex PCR was the method, and the copy in TCRdb shows in-frame clones only, minus some. Here the sample spans approximately 170,000 clones, approximately 81% being singletons. The CDR3 covers 16 residues. Deletions cut 6 bases from V and 7 bases from J, with 19 bases between. Germline CDR1 MDHEN, CDR2 SYDVKM. V gene TRBV28 combines with J gene TRBJ1-6; the D gene is possibly TRBD1 (5 bases). The TCR was taken from a man aged 45-65 years in good health and CMV-seropositive. Sequencing was performed on PBMCs. For the CDR3, the DNA is TGTGCCAGCAGCCCTCGGGGCGGGGGGGGAAATTCACCCCTCCACTTT. Translated: CASSPRGGGGNSPLHF.